The T cell receptor beta chain described here comes from a study of cytomegalovirus exposure and HLA in healthy donors (dated by TCRdb to 2015 to 2018). Concerning the study at large: An earlier analysis of some 600 of the donors reported 276 Gb of sequence data and 95 million to 120 million unique TCR beta sequences obtained from around 170 million T cells. An early release that covered about 600 HLA-typed donors contained 250 to 350 gigabases of sequencing data and about 84 million unique TCR sequences. Four to six DR-DQ haplotypes were handled as single units for association and clustering, since linkage in the cohort was strong. Genome-wide SNP genotypes for about three fifths of the 666 donors were used in a later genetic analysis, which treated that subset as a discovery cohort. Across roughly 420 genotyped donors of the cohort, an average of about 250,000 unique TCR beta nucleotide sequences per donor were sequenced, and approximately 19% of those sequences were non-productive. In an earlier analysis of 500 to 650 of the donors, high-throughput TCR beta sequencing was used to judge whether each TCR beta V gene segment behaved as functional or pseudogenic. High-throughput TCR immunosequencing, statistical association of individual TCRs with disease status, and machine learning were combined to predict cytomegalovirus infection status. Rather than using new phenotypic data, the later analysis identified candidate immune exposures from TCR beta sequences and from how often those sequences occurred across donors. HLA typing included class I and class II loci at four-digit resolution. Among the roughly 370 genotyped donors, around 81% belonged to the genetic ancestry cluster associated with self-reported Caucasian donors. Typing coverage differed by locus: A, B, C, DRB1 and DQB1 were typed in about 629-640 donors, DQA1 in about 500, DPA1 in around 610, and DPB1 in around 440. The study used immunosequencing to profile the T cell repertoires of about 670 subjects and linked those repertoires to cytomegalovirus serostatus. A separate validation cohort of approximately 120 different subjects was used in addition to the approximately 700-subject first cohort. To study patterns of TCR occurrence, a later analysis re-analyzed previously published TCR beta repertoires from around 700 donors and added high-resolution HLA genotyping. Alongside the repertoire data, information on donor age, sex, ethnicity and CMV serostatus was compiled. Every discovery cohort repertoire had been produced on one sequencing platform. The study aimed to test whether cataloging public T cell receptors could reveal signatures of past pathogen exposure.

To prepare the library, the immunoSEQ multiplex PCR assay was applied. A mixture of 60 forward primers for TCR Vbeta segments and 13 reverse primers for TCR Jbeta segments was used in the multiplex PCR. A multiplex PCR assay on genomic DNA amplified the CDR3 region of rearranged TCR beta genes. On the Illumina HiSeq System, the amplified TCR beta libraries were sequenced as 87-base-pair reads. The original methods were these. In a later analysis, roughly 80 million unique TCR beta chains were counted across the approximately 620 repertoires, and about 9.9 million of these chains were shared by at least two donors. A nearest-neighbor algorithm error-corrected the raw reads and collapsed the reads into unique sequences, merging closely related sequences to remove PCR and sequencing errors. CDR3 sequences were aligned to IMGT reference sequences to assign V, D and J gene segments. For a sequence to be retained, a match of at least six nucleotides to both a V gene segment and a J gene segment was required. Rearrangements were classified as productive when the CDR3 lacked stop codons and remained in frame with V and J, and all other rearrangements were classified as non-productive. CDR3 was defined according to IMGT convention as the region running from the second conserved V-encoded cysteine to the conserved J-encoded phenylalanine. The earlier analysis of 500 to 600 of the donors excluded sequences that lacked an unambiguous match to a single V gene segment. In an earlier analysis of approximately 550 of the donors, V segments were called functional above 56.7% productive rearrangements and were called segregating when the between-donor standard deviation exceeded 5%. A statistical classification framework was built to diagnose cytomegalovirus status from the catalog of TCR beta chain sequences. In a later analysis, TCR nucleotide sequences were compared against IMGT/GENE-DB human TR gene sequences so that V and J genes could be assigned. The TCRdist pipeline was used in a later analysis to assign CDR3 sequences and most-parsimonious VDJ recombination scenarios. In a later analysis, each TCR beta chain was defined by its CDR3 amino acid sequence together with its V-gene family, and reads lacking a unique V-gene family were excluded. In a later analysis, fewer than 600 highly shared, low-generation-probability nucleotide sequences were removed to address suspected cross-contamination and a sequencing artifact. In a later analysis, a clonal expansion index for each public chain was calculated from normalized within-repertoire ranks of inferred template counts. A later analysis computed generation probabilities with a VDJ recombination model fitted to out-of-frame rearrangements, and checked the results against IGoR. In a later analysis, hypergeometric tests were used to score TCR-TCR, TCR-HLA and TCR-CMV co-occurrence, with a repertoire-size bias correction applied to TCR pairs. False discovery rates were estimated in a later analysis by permuting HLA or CMV assignments 20 times. In a later analysis, co-occurring TCRs were grouped with DBSCAN, and TCRdist sequence similarity was added when clustering was performed within HLA-allele-positive subsets. For co-occurrence clustering, repertoires with fewer than 30,000 or more than 120,000 public chains were excluded, along with roughly 5 repertoires with anomalous nucleotide sharing. TCRdb took over this immuneACCESS table, retaining in-frame rearrangements with V and J assigned. Such tables are incomplete; in checked studies, under half of the missing clones stem from an unresolved V gene, and the remainder is unexplained. From that table come the V and J calls and clone size; the DNA was used to work out D and trimming. The sample table holds under 150,000 clones, of which 60% to 80% were seen once. The ten largest clonotypes hold approximately 5% of the sample.

Overall results and qualifications from the work: Broadly in line with IMGT annotations, most TCR beta V segments showed up in productive rearrangements about 87% or about 30% of the time in an earlier analysis of approximately 600 of the donors. Sequencing depth was assumed to be roughly uniform across donors in the presence/absence analyses, though that assumption may not hold. Some IMGT-functional V segments, including TRBV6-2 and TRBV6-3, could not be told apart with the 87-base-pair reads, so those segments were excluded. The authors suggested that the approach could potentially be extended to other disease states and immunological phenotypes. In vitro tests confirmed that a few of the cytomegalovirus-associated TCR beta chains recognize cytomegalovirus antigens. In a later analysis, about 17,000 TCR beta sequences were associated with specific HLA alleles at a false discovery rate of 0.05. The study gave a list of 150 to 200 TCR beta chains associated with cytomegalovirus. Roughly 15 rarely observed V segments, including chromosome 9 orphons, were excluded from the earlier analysis of about 500 of the donors because counts were too low. Only TCR beta chains were sequenced in this cohort, and the absence of alpha or paired-chain data limited detectable features. Strong co-occurrence of HLA alleles, especially DR and DQ, made assigning TCR associations to individual alleles difficult. The classifier was reported to diagnose cytomegalovirus status with high specificity and sensitivity in both the original cohort and the validation cohort. A further reported finding was that TCR beta sequences accurately predicted the HLA-A and HLA-B alleles for most subjects in the first cohort. While some public TCRs were present in many individuals, most TCR sequences turned up only very rarely across donors. In a later analysis, several top co-occurrence clusters were reported to appear linked to parvovirus B19, influenza, CMV and Epstein-Barr virus. Correlated functional status among segregating V segments might reflect linkage disequilibrium, but an unknown experimental factor could not be ruled out. In a later analysis, most CMV-associated TCR beta chains were found to appear HLA-restricted, with HLA associations seemingly driven largely by CMV exposure. In a later genetic analysis, fewer N-insertions in productive TCRs were reported among donors in an Asian-associated ancestry cluster than the roughly 700-donor mean. Because HLA typing was missing for some donors at each locus, association tests included only the typed subset. For the cohort, immune exposure information was limited to CMV serostatus. A later analysis found that HLA-associated TCR beta chains were more clonally expanded and had lower generation probabilities than equally common non-associated chains. A cluster of highly shared sequence variants was judged likely to represent a technical artifact of the sequencing pipeline. A later analysis found that TCR association rates varied across HLA loci, with DRB1 alleles showing the most associated TCRs and HLA-C alleles the fewest. In a later genetic analysis, a missense DCLRE1C variant was associated with V-gene and J-gene trimming of TCR beta chains, and the association was replicated in an independent cohort.

The cohort consisted of approximately 690 healthy bone marrow donors. At the time of sampling, every cohort member was nominally healthy, though immune exposures that went unrecorded were likely present. The donor tested CMV seropositive, placing the donor among the 310 or so seropositive members of the cohort. A peripheral blood sample was collected from each donor, and TCR beta sequencing was performed on peripheral blood mononuclear cells. Genomic DNA extraction from the blood cell samples was performed with the Qiagen DNeasy Blood Extraction Kit. Remarks on this clone: Its specific antigen is unknown. Within one base of it there is no much larger clone, and no base qualities were kept.

Counted from cysteine to phenylalanine, this CDR3 has 13 amino acids. The read is trimmed to its CDR3 DNA, 39 bases read in frame from base 1. Per the germline V gene, SGHVS is the CDR1 and FQNEAQ is the CDR2. V loses 4 bases of germline sequence and J loses 4 bases, and the interval between the two ends is 10 bases. The specimen sequenced was PBMCs. This TCR was recovered from a woman in her 30s in good health and CMV-seropositive. The chain links TRBV7-8 with TRBJ1-1; 6 matching bases give a weak D call of TRBD1. CDR3 region: CASSSTGPTEAFF. In nucleotides, the sequence is TGTGCCAGCAGCTCCACAGGGCCCACTGAAGCTTTCTTT.